Following are 4 T cell receptor beta chains from one sample sequenced in a study of blood T cell repertoires in COVID-19. TCRdb's copy holds only in-frame clones and misses some; the assay was immunoSEQ multiplex PCR. The sample includes 50,000 or so clones, about 88% of them seen just once. Sequenced input: peripheral blood. The receptor source for this set is a human donor in a cohort sampled during active COVID-19.

The chain joins TRBV9 to TRBJ1-6; D gene uncertain. This CDR3 has 15 residues. Trimming left V 4 bases short and J 2 bases short, with 10 bases between. Germline V gives CDR1 SGDLS, CDR2 YYNGEE. CDR3 nucleotide sequence: TGTGCCAGCAGCCCAGAGGCGCCCTATAATTCACCCCTCCACTTT. This sequence encodes CASSPEAPYNSPLHF.

This chain joins TRBV30 and TRBJ2-3; 8 bases fit TRBD2. Germline CDR1 and CDR2: GTSNPN and SVGIG (reference sequence). CDR3 length: 14 amino acids. The V and J ends lost 3 bases and 6 bases, in that order; junction bases with no gene match: 8. The CDR3 here is CAWRGVGGADTQYF. For the CDR3, the DNA is TGTGCCTGGAGGGGGGTCGGGGGGGCGGATACGCAGTATTTT.

The chain has TRBV18 and TRBJ1-4; 9 bases are a match to TRBD1. Germline values: CDR1 KGHSH, CDR2 LQKENI. The CDR3 extends over 15 amino acids. J was trimmed by 7 bases and V by 6 bases; bases with no gene match: 9. The CDR3 here is CASSSTGGAGEKLFF. The CDR3 DNA follows: TGTGCCAGCTCGTCCACAGGGGGCGCGGGTGAAAAACTGTTTTTT.

CDR3 sequence (DNA): TGTGCCAGCTCACAAGACTACCGTGGCAATCAGCCCCAGCATTTT. It translates to CASSQDYRGNQPQHF. The rearrangement uses TRBV18 and TRBJ1-5; D is undetermined. The CDR3 is 15 amino acids. V was pared by 4 bases and J by 2 bases, with 12 bases between. The germline CDR1 and CDR2 sequences are KGHSH and LQKENI.